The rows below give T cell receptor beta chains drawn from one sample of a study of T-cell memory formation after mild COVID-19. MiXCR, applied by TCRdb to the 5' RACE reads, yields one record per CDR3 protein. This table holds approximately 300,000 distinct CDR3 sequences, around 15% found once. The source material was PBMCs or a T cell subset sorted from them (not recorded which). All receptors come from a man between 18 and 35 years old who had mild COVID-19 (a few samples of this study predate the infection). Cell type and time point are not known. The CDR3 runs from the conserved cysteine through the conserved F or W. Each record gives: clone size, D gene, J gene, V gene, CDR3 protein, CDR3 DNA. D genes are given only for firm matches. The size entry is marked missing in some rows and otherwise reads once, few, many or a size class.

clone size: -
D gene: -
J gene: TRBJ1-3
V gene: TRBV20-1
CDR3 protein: CSAPVGKVGNTIYF
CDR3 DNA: TGCAGTGCCCCGGTGGGGAAGGTTGGAAACACCATATATTTT

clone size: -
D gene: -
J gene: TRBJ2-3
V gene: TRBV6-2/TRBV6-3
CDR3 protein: CASSRDASFADTQYF
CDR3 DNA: TGTGCCAGCAGCCGGGACGCGTCATTCGCAGATACGCAGTATTTT

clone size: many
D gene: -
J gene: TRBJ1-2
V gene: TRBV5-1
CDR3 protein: CASSLWTENYGYTF
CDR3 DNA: TGCGCCAGCAGCCTGTGGACGGAGAACTATGGCTACACCTTC

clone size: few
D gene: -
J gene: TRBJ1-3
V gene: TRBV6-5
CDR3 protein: CASSLGAANTIYF
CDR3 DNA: TGTGCCAGCAGTCTGGGGGCGGCAAACACCATATATTTT

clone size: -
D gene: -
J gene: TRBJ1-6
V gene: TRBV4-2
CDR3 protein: CASSERGGSYNSPLHF
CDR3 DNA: TGTGCCAGCAGTGAGCGGGGTGGCTCCTATAATTCACCCCTCCACTTT

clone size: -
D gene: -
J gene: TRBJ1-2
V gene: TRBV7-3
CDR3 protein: CASSLEASNYGYTF
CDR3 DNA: TGTGCCAGCAGCTTAGAGGCTTCGAACTATGGCTACACCTTC

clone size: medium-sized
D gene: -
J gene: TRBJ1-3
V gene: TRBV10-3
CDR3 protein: CAIMRDTTGNTIYF
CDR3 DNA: TGTGCCATCATGAGGGATACGACTGGAAACACCATATATTTT

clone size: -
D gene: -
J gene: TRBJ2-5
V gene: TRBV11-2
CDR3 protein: CASSLFQEETQYF
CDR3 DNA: TGTGCCAGCAGCTTGTTTCAGGAAGAGACCCAGTACTTC

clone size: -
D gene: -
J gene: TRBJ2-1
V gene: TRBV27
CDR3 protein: CASRWTSYNEQFF
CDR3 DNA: TGTGCCAGCAGATGGACCTCCTACAATGAGCAGTTCTTC

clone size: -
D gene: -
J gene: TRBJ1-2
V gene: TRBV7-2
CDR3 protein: CASSPALTANYGYTF
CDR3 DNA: TGTGCCAGCAGCCCAGCCCTCACGGCTAACTATGGCTACACCTTC

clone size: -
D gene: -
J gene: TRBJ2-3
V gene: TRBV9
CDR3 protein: CASSEGGADTQYF
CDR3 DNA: TGTGCCAGCAGCGAGGGGGGGGCAGATACGCAGTATTTT

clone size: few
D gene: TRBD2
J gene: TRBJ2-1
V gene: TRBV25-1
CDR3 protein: CASSGLAGAPSSYNEQFF
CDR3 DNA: TGTGCCAGCAGCGGACTAGCGGGGGCCCCAAGCTCCTACAATGAGCAGTTCTTC

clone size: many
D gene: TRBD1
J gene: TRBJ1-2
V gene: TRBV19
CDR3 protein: CASSVTGSPPGYTF
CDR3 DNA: TGTGCCAGTAGTGTGACAGGGAGTCCTCCTGGCTACACCTTC

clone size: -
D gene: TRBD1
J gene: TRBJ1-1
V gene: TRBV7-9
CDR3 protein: CASSPRRQGNTEAFF
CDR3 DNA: TGTGCCAGCAGCCCAAGGAGACAGGGGAACACTGAAGCTTTCTTT

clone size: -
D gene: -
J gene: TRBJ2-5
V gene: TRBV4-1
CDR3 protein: CASSQEAQLGTQYF
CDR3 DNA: TGCGCCAGCAGCCAAGAAGCACAGTTGGGGACCCAGTACTTC

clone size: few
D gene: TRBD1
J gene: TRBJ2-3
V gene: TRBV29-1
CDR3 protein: CSVDRGTDTQYF
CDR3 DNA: TGCAGCGTCGACAGGGGCACAGATACGCAGTATTTT

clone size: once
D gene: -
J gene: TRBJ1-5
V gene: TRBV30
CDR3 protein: CAWSVREDQPQHF
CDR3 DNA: TGTGCCTGGAGTGTACGGGAGGATCAGCCCCAGCATTTT

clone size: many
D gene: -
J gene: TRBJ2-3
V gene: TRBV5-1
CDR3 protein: CASSPRAEGTQYF
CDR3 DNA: TGCGCCAGCAGCCCTCGAGCCGAGGGGACGCAGTATTTT

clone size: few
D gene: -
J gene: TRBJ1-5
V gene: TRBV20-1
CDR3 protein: CSARTALNQPQHF
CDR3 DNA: TGCAGTGCGAGGACGGCGCTCAATCAGCCCCAGCATTTT

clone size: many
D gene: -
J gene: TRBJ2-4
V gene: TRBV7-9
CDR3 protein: CASSPREAKNIQYF
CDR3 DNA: TGTGCCAGCAGCCCCAGGGAGGCCAAAAACATTCAGTACTTC

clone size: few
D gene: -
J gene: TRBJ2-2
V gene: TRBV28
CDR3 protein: CASSLGPRPTGELFF
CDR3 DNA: TGTGCCAGCAGTCTCGGGCCTCGGCCCACCGGGGAGCTGTTTTTT

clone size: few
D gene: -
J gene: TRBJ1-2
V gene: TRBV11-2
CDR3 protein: CASSPSETFSYTF
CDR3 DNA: TGTGCCAGCAGCCCCTCGGAGACATTTTCCTACACCTTC

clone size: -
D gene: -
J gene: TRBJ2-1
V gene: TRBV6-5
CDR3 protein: CAIPWGRVTYNEQFF
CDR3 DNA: TGTGCCATCCCCTGGGGCAGGGTAACCTACAATGAGCAGTTCTTC

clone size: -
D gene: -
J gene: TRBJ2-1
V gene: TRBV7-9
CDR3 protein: CASSFGVGARNEQFF
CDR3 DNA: TGTGCCAGCAGCTTCGGAGTGGGGGCCCGGAATGAGCAGTTCTTC

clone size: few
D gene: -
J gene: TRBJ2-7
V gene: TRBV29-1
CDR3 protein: CSVGLGTKFYEQYF
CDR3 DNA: TGCAGCGTGGGGCTCGGGACAAAGTTCTACGAGCAGTACTTC

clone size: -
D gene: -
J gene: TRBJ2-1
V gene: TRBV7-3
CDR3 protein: CASSSGPSTSSYNEQFF
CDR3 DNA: TGTGCCAGCAGCTCCGGACCATCAACCAGCTCCTACAATGAGCAGTTCTTC

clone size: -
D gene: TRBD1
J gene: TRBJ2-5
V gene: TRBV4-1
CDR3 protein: CASSQGGRAGGETQYF
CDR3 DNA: TGCGCCAGCAGCCAGGGTGGAAGGGCAGGGGGAGAGACCCAGTACTTC

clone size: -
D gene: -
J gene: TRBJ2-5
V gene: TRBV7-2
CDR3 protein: CASSFGSGGAGTQYF
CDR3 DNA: TGTGCCAGTTCTTTTGGGAGTGGGGGGGCCGGGACCCAGTACTTC

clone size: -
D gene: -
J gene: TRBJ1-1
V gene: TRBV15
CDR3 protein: CATSRDRPGNTEAFF
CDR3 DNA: TGTGCCACCAGCAGAGATCGGCCGGGTAACACTGAAGCTTTCTTT

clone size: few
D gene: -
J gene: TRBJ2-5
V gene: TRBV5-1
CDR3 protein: CASSLEGAPQETQYF
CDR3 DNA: TGCGCCAGCAGCTTGGAAGGGGCCCCCCAAGAGACCCAGTACTTC

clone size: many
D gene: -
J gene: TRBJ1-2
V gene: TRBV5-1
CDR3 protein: CASSLEGRSYGYTF
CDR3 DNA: TGCGCCAGCAGCTTGGAGGGACGGTCCTATGGCTACACCTTC

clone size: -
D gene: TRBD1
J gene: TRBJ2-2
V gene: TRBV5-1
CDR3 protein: CASSWTGDTGELFF
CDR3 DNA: TGCGCCAGCAGTTGGACAGGGGACACCGGGGAGCTGTTTTTT

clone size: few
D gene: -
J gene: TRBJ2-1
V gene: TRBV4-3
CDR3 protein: CASSQGHKTGFYNEQFF
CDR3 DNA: TGCGCCAGCAGCCAAGGGCATAAGACAGGTTTCTACAATGAGCAGTTCTTC

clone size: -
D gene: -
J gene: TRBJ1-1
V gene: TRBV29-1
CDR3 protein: CSVPTGLPMNTEAFF
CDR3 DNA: TGCAGCGTACCCACGGGCCTTCCAATGAACACTGAAGCTTTCTTT

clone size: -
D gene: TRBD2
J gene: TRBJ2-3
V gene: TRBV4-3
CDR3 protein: CASSQKTSGATDTQYF
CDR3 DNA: TGCGCCAGCAGCCAGAAGACTAGCGGGGCCACAGATACGCAGTATTTT

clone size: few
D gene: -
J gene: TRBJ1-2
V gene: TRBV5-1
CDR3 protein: CASPSPGQDFYGYTF
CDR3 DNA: TGCGCCAGCCCTTCCCCGGGACAAGACTTCTATGGCTACACCTTC

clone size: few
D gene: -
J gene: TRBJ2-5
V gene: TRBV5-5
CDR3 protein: CASSWWETQYF
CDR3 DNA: TGTGCCAGCAGCTGGTGGGAGACCCAGTACTTC

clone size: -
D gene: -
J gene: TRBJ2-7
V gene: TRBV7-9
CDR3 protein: CASSPLREQYF
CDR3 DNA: TGTGCCAGCAGCCCTCTTCGGGAGCAGTACTTC

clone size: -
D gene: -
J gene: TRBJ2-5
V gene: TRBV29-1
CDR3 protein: CSVAIQGGVQETQYF
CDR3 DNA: TGCAGCGTTGCCATTCAGGGCGGGGTCCAAGAGACCCAGTACTTC

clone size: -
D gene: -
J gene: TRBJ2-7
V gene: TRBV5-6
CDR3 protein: CASSTGAYEQYF
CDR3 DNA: TGTGCCAGCAGCACCGGGGCATACGAGCAGTACTTC

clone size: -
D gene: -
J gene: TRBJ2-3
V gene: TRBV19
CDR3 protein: CASSPWDGDTQYF
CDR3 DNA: TGTGCCAGTAGTCCGTGGGACGGAGATACGCAGTATTTT

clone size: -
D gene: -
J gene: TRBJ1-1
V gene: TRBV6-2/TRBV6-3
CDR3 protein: CASSSLGQVNTEAFF
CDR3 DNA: TGTGCCAGCAGTTCCCTGGGACAAGTGAACACTGAAGCTTTCTTT

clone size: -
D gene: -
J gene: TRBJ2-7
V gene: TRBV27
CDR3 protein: CASSDGDTSYEQYF
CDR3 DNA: TGTGCCAGCAGTGACGGAGACACCTCCTACGAGCAGTACTTC

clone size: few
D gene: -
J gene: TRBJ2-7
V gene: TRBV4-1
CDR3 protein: CASSPLRDGSYEQYF
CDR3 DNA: TGCGCCAGCAGCCCACTGAGAGACGGCTCCTACGAGCAGTACTTC

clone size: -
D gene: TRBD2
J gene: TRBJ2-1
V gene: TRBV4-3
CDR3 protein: CASSQDSAGGLYNEQFF
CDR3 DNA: TGCGCCAGCAGCCAAGATTCAGCGGGGGGGCTTTACAATGAGCAGTTCTTC

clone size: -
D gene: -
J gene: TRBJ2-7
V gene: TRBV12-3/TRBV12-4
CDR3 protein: CASRVGPYREQYF
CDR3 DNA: TGTGCCAGCAGGGTAGGGCCCTACCGGGAGCAGTACTTC